Below are 14 T cell receptor beta chains sequenced from a single sample in a study of human T cells and chemical hapten exposure. Described time point: patch test 1, 2 weeks after DPC sensitization. Documented treatment: therapeutic diphenylcyclopropenone sensitization with weekly scalp DPC. The study extracted total RNA from unfractionated whole blood. MiXCR, applied by TCRdb to the RACE reads, yields one record per CDR3 protein. The data hold roughly 34,000 distinct CDR3 sequences, with around 6.4% observed a single time. This material consisted of whole blood, taken in connection with sensitization to the hapten diphenylcyclopropenone (DPC). These receptors were collected from a woman in her twenties or thirties with alopecia areata. Some clones in this sample may be carry-over from other donors' samples.

In its sample, this clonotype was seen a few times. This chain connects TRBV28 to TRBJ2-1; 13 bases are shared with TRBD2. J lost 4 bases, V lost 7 bases, and 7 bases had no gene match. Germline values: CDR1 MDHEN, CDR2 SYDVKM. There are 16 residues in the CDR3. The CDR3 DNA follows: TGTGCCAGCATGGGACTAGCGGGGCCCCCATACAATGAGCAGTTCTTC. It is translated as CASMGLAGPPYNEQFF.

This clonotype has only a few counts. The chain employs TRBV29-1 and TRBJ1-2, with 8 bases that match TRBD1. J was trimmed by 7 bases and V by 3 bases; bases with no gene match: 4. Germline CDR1 reads SQVTM; CDR2 reads ANQGSEA. The CDR3 covers 12 residues. CDR3 residues: CSVESGGGGYTF. DNA of the CDR3: TGCAGCGTTGAGTCAGGGGGCGGTGGCTACACCTTC.

This clonotype was counted between two and nine times. The V gene is TRBV6-5, the J gene TRBJ2-2; D uncertain. The V and J ends lost 0 bases and 2 bases respectively, with 19 bases between them. The V gene's germline CDR1 is MNHEY and CDR2 SVGAGI. The CDR3 spans 19 residues. CDR3 sequence: CASSYSINWVNLNTGELFF. As DNA, the CDR3 is TGTGCCAGCAGTTACTCGATTAATTGGGTCAACTTAAACACCGGGGAGCTGTTTTTT.

This clonotype has a count of ten or more. This sequence joins TRBV2 and TRBJ1-2; TRBD1 matches 9 bases. Germline values: CDR1 SNHLY, CDR2 FYNNEI. CDR3 length equals 14 residues. V lost 4 bases and J lost 7; bases outside the gene matches: 7. The CDR3 region is CASSGLGQGAGYTF. In DNA, the CDR3 is TGTGCCAGCAGTGGCTTGGGACAGGGTGCTGGCTACACCTTC.

The sample holds many counts of this clonotype. V and J are TRBV7-8 and TRBJ2-7, with 7 positions matching TRBD1. V dropped 4 bases and J dropped 7; count of bases not matched to a gene: 13. The CDR3 is 15 amino acids. In germline, CDR1 is SGHVS, CDR2 FQNEAQ. In DNA form, the CDR3 reads TGTGCCAGCAGCTGGCCGGGACAGTCTCTTTTGGAGCAGTACTTC. It yields the protein CASSWPGQSLLEQYF.

V is TRBV7-8 and J is TRBJ1-5; D might be TRBD1 (5 bases). Deletions cut 0 bases from V and 2 bases from J, with 11 bases between. CDR1 and CDR2 from the germline V gene are SGHVS and FQNEAQ. The CDR3 consists of 16 residues. The CDR3 bases are TGTGCCAGCAGCTTAGCCTTGCGGGGGGGCAATCAGCCCCAGCATTTT. Its translation is CASSLALRGGNQPQHF.

The chain carries TRBV27 and TRBJ1-4; D perhaps matches TRBD1 (5 bases). The CDR3 spans 13 residues. V lost 3 bases and J lost 13, with 15 bases in between. In germline, CDR1 is MNHEY, CDR2 SMNVEV (reference sequence). The DNA of the CDR3 is TGTGCCAGCAGTTTGCGGGCCCAGGGAGGACTGTTTTTT. It yields the protein CASSLRAQGGLFF.

This clonotype was seen more than once but under ten times. The V gene is TRBV18, the J gene TRBJ2-7; D may correspond to TRBD1 or TRBD2 (5 bases each). The CDR3 spans 17 residues. Germline V gives CDR1 KGHSH, CDR2 LQKENI. The V gene lost 1 base and the J gene lost 0 bases, with 16 bases spanning the gap. The CDR3, as DNA: TGTGCCAGCTCACCACTTGGGGCGGCAGGGAGCTCCTACGAGCAGTACTTC. It is translated as CASSPLGAAGSSYEQYF.

This clonotype was counted only a few times. The chain is built from TRBV10-3 and TRBJ1-6, with 7 positions matching TRBD1. Germline loops: CDR1 ENHRY, CDR2 SYGVKD. This CDR3 is 15 amino acids long. V gave up 11 bases and J gave up 7 bases; unmatched junction bases: 14. Written as DNA, the CDR3 is TGTGCCGCCCGGGAACCGGGACAGAGAAATTCACCCCTCCACTTT. This translates into CAAREPGQRNSPLHF.

This clonotype was seen only a few times. This chain links TRBV7-9 with TRBJ2-1; possible D gene TRBD2, 6 bases. V was trimmed by 5 bases and J by 5 bases, leaving 10 bases between them. There are 13 residues in the CDR3. CDR1 and CDR2 (germline): SEHNR, FQNEAQ (reference sequence). CDR3 protein: CASSPRLDNEQFF. The CDR3 nucleotides are TGTGCCAGCAGCCCCCGACTAGACAATGAGCAGTTCTTC.

This clonotype was found many times. V usage is TRBV6-5 and J usage is TRBJ2-7; 9 nucleotides line up with TRBD1. The ends lost 6 bases at V and 3 bases at J; junction bases unmatched: 6. CDR1 MNHEY and CDR2 SVGAGI come from the germline V gene. This CDR3 has 14 amino acids. The CDR3 nucleotides are TGTGCCAGCAGCCGGGACAGGGATCGCTACGAGCAGTACTTC. This encodes CASSRDRDRYEQYF.

This clonotype has more than one count but fewer than ten. The CDR3 region is CSVEGGDSSTDTQYF. CDR3 nucleotides: TGCAGCGTTGAAGGGGGGGACTCTAGCACAGATACGCAGTATTTT. V usage is TRBV29-1 and J usage is TRBJ2-3; TRBD2 might be the D (6 bases). The germline gives CDR1 SQVTM, CDR2 ANQGSEA. This CDR3 has 15 amino acids. V lost 1 base, J lost 0 bases, and 11 bases lay in between.

This clonotype was counted at least ten times. The rearrangement joins TRBV20-1 to TRBJ2-1; the D is unclear. In germline, CDR1 is DFQATT, CDR2 SNEGSKA (reference sequence). V was clipped by 1 base and J by 0 bases, with 13 bases between them. The CDR3 runs to 16 residues. CDR3 loop: CSARGQATVSYNEQFF. CDR3 coding DNA: TGCAGTGCTAGAGGTCAAGCGACGGTCTCCTACAATGAGCAGTTCTTC.

A few counts support this clonotype. The chain couples TRBV6-6 to TRBJ1-4; 7 bases match TRBD1. V shed 2 bases, J shed 0 bases, and the junction held 12 bases outside the gene matches. Germline V gene data show CDR1 as MNHNY and CDR2 as SVGAGI (reference sequence). The CDR3 totals 19 residues. In DNA form, the CDR3 reads TGTGCCAGCAGTTACGGGAGGACAGGACCAGTTGCAACTAATGAAAAACTGTTTTTT. Residues: CASSYGRTGPVATNEKLFF.